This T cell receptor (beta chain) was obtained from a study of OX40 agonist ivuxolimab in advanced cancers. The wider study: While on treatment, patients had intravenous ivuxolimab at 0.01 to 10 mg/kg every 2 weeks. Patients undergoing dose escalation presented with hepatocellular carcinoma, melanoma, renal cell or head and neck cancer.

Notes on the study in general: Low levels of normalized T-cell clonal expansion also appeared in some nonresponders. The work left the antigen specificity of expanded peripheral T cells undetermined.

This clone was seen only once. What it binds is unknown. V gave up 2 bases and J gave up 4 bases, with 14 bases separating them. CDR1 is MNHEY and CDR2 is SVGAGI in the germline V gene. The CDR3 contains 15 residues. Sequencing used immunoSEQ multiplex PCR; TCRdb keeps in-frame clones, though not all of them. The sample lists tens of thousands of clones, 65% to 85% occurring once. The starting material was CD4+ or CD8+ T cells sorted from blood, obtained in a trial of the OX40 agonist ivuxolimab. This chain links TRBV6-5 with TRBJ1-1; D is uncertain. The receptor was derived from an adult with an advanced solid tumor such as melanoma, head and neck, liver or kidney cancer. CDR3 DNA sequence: TGTGCCAGCAGTTACAACGTTAAGACGGTCACTGAAGCTTTCTTT. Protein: CASSYNVKTVTEAFF.